This TCR beta chain appears in the sequencing data of a study of blood T cell repertoires in COVID-19. Assay: immunoSEQ multiplex PCR; the TCRdb copy retains only in-frame clones and omits some. The sample has under 350,000 clones; about 93% are singletons. V lost 3 bases and J lost 0, with 14 bases in between. CDR1 and CDR2 from the germline V gene are MDHEN and SYDVKM. The CDR3 covers 16 residues. While infection was still active, Seattle patients were enrolled and then followed longitudinally. This clone appeared a few times. Source material: peripheral blood. The TCR was taken from a woman aged 25 to 39 with COVID-19, enrolled during active disease. The chain recombines TRBV28 with TRBJ1-1; D not certain. The CDR3 region is CASSLGRILMNTEAFF. The CDR3 DNA reads as TGTGCCAGCAGTTTGGGGAGGATACTCATGAACACTGAAGCTTTCTTT. Combining the CDR3 with reference TRBV28 and TRBJ1-1 gives the whole variable domain DVKVTQSSRYLVKRTGEKVFLECVQDMDHENMFWYRQDPGLGLRLIYFSYDVKMKEKGDIPEGYSVSREKKERFSLILESASTNQTSMYLCASSLGRILMNTEAFFGQGTRLTVV.